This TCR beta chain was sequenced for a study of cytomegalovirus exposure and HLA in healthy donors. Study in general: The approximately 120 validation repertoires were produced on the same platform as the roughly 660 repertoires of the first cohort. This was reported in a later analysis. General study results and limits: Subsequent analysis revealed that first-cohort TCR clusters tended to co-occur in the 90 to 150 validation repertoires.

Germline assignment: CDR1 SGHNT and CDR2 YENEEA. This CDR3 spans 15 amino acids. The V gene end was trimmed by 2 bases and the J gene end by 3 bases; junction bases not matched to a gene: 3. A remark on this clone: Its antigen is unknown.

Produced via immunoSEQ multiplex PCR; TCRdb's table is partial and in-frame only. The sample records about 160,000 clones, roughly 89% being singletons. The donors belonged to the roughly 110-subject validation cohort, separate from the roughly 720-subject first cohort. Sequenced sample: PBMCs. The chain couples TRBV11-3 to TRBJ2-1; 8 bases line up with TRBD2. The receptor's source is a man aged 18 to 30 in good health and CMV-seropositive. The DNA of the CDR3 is TGTGCCAGCAGCTTACTAGCGGGTGACTACAATGAGCAGTTCTTC. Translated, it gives CASSLLAGDYNEQFF.